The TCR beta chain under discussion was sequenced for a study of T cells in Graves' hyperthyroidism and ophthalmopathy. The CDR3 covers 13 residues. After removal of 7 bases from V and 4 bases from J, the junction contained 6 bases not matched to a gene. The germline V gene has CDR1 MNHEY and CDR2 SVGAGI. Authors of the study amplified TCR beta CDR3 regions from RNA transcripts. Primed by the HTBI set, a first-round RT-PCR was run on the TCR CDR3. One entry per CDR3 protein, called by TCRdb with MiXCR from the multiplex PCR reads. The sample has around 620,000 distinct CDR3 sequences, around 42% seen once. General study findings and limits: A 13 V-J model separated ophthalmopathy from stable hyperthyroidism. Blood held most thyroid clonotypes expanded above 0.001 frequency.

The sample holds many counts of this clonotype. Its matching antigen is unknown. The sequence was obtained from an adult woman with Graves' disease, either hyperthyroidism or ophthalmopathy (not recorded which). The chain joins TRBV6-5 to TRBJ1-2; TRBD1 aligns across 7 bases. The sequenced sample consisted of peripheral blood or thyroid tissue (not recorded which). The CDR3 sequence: CASTDRAFYGYTF. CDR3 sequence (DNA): TGTGCCAGCACCGACAGGGCCTTCTATGGCTACACCTTC.